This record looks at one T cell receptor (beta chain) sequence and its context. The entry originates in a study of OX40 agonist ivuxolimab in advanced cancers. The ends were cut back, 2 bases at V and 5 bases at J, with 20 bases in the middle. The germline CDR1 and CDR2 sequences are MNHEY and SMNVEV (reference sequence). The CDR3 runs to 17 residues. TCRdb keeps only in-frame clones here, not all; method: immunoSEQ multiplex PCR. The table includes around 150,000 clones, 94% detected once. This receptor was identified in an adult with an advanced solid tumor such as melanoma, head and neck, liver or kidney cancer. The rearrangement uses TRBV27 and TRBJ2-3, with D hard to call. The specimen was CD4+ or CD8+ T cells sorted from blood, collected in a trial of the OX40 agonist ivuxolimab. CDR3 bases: TGTGCCAGCAGTTTACTTGTGCTAAACCCCTCGAGAGATACGCAGTATTTT. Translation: CASSLLVLNPSRDTQYF.